This TCR beta chain originates from a study of CD8 T cells in Susac syndrome. The germline gives CDR1 MNHNS, CDR2 SASEGT. The germline V and J ends were trimmed by 6 bases and 1 base, with 19 bases remaining between them. The CDR3 spans 17 residues. From blood CD8+ and CD4+ T cells, TCR beta sequences were generated. Patients having Susac syndrome satisfied recently defined diagnostic criteria for definite or probable disease. TEMRA cells were FACS-enriched, while CD8+ and CD4+ T cells were negatively isolated. The RNA input was roughly 0.45 to 1 ug, and it was reverse transcribed with random hexamers. It was immunoSEQ multiplex PCR that amplified TCR beta CDR3 across 54 Vbeta and 13 Jbeta. A single record per CDR3 protein comes from TCRdb applying MiXCR to the immunoSEQ multiplex PCR reads. In the table there are some 150,000 distinct CDR3 sequences, 85% to 95% of which are singletons.

The chain joins TRBV6-1 to TRBJ1-5, with D unresolved. The source is a human donor with Susac syndrome. Material for sequencing was CD4+ T cells from PBMCs. The CDR3 DNA reads TGTGCCAGCAGGCCTCTCTTTTTGGGGAGAAGCAATCAGCCCCAGCATTTT. This gives the protein CASRPLFLGRSNQPQHF.